This T cell receptor (beta chain) derives from a study of shared clonotypes between healthy human individuals. Naive CD8 cells, CD45RO-negative and positively selected for CCR7, excluded terminally differentiated effector memory CD45RA+ cells. Adult donors, all healthy and HIV-negative, had no recent acute infections or vaccinations. Profiled with immunoSEQ multiplex PCR; TCRdb holds only in-frame clones, not every one. The table has fewer than 800,000 clones, just over 90% seen once. CDR3 length: 16 residues. Trimming cost V 0 bases and J 4 bases; bases outside gene matches: 5. The germline V gene has CDR1 SNHLY and CDR2 FYNNEI.

The gene calls are TRBV2 and TRBJ2-1; 8 bases are shared with TRBD2. Sequencing was performed on naive CD8+ T cells sorted from blood. This sequence was found in a man aged 30 to 39 in good health. The CDR3 here is CASSEAASSGYNEQFF. The CDR3 DNA reads TGTGCCAGCAGTGAAGCGGCGTCTAGCGGGTACAATGAGCAGTTCTTC.